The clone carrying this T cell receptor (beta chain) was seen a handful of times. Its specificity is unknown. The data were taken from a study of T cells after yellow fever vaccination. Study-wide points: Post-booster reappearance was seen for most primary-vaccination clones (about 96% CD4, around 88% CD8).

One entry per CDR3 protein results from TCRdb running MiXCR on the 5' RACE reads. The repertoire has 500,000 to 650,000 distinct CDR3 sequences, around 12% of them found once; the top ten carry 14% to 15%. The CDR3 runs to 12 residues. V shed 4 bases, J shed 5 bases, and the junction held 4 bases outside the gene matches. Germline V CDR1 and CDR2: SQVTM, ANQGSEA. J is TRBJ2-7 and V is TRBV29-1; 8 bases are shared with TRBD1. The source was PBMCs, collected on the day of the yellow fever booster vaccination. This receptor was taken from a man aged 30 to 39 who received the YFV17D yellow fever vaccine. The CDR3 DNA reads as TGCAGCGTTGTGACAGGGGCCAACGAGCAGTACTTC. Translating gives CSVVTGANEQYF.